This T cell receptor beta chain was documented in a study of response to subunit inactivated influenza vaccine. TCRdb reprocessed the RT-PCR reads with MiXCR, giving one entry per CDR3 protein. The data show some 570,000 distinct CDR3 sequences, roughly 12% seen once. The CDR3 has 13 residues. Per the germline V gene, CDR1 is SGHKS and CDR2 is YYEKEE (reference sequence). With 3 bases removed from V and 8 bases from J, the gap between germline ends came to 14 bases. The same specimen was also included in a second study, on T cells expressing NK-cell markers. From that report: The cDNA for TCR beta came from 5'RACE template switching with UMIs. Repertoires of TCR beta were obtained from T cells sorted as CD3+CD56+NKG2C+, CD3+CD56+NKG2C- and CD3+CD56-NKG2C+. Several experiments added an anti-gamma-delta TCR antibody to sort only alpha-beta TCR T cells. Five or six of the donors carried dominant NKG2C+ clonotypes that took up roughly 1.0-8% of their CD8+ T cells. There were a few donors in whom these clonotypes also led the CD3+CD56-NKG2C+ fraction.

Specimen: PBMCs from blood, collected on the day of vaccination. V and J are TRBV5-5 and TRBJ1-2; no firm D call. The sequence was collected from a man aged 50 to 59 who received an inactivated influenza vaccine. The DNA of the CDR3 is TGTGCCAGCAGCTGGGATGGAGTAGGCGGCTACACCTTC. It encodes CASSWDGVGGYTF.